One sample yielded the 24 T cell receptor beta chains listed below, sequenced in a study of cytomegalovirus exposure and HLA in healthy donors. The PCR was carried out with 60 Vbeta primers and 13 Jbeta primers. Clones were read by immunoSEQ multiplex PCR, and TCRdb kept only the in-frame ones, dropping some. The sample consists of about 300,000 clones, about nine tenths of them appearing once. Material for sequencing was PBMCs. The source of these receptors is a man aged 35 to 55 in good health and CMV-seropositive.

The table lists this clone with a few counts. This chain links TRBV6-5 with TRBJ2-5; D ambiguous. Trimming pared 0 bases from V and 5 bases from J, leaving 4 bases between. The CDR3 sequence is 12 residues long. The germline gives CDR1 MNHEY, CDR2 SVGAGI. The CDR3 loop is CASSYSGETQYF. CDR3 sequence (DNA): TGTGCCAGCAGTTACTCCGGGGAGACCCAGTACTTC.

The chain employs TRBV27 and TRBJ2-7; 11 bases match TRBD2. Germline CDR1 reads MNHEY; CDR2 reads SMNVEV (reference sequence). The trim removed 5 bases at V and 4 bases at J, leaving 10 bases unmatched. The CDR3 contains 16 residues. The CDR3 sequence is CASSRNLAGGGYEQYF. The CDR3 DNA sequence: TGTGCCAGCAGTCGCAACCTAGCGGGAGGTGGGTACGAGCAGTACTTC.

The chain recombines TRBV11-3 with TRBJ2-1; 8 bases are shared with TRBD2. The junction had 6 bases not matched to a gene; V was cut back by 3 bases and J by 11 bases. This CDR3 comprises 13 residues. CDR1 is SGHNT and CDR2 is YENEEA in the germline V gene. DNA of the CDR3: TGTGCCAGCAGCTTCTACCGGGAGGGGCAGCAGTTCTTC. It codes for CASSFYREGQQFF.

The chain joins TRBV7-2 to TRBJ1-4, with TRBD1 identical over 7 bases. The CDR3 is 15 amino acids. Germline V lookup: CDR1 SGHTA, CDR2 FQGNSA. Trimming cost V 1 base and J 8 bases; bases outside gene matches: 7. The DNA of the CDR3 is TGTGCCAGCAGCTTAGTGACAGGGAAAGGAGAAAAACTGTTTTTT. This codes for CASSLVTGKGEKLFF.

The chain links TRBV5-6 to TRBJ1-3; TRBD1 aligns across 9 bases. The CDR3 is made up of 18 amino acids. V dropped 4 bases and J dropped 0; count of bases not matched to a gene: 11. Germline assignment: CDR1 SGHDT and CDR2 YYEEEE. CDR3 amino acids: CASSPDRGTGSSGNTIYF. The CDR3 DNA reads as TGTGCCAGCAGCCCGGACAGGGGCACCGGCAGCTCTGGAAACACCATATATTTT.

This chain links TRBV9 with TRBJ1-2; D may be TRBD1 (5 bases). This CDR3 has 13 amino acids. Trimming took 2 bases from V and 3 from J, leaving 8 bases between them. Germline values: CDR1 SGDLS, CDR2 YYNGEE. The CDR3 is CASSVGEDYGYTF. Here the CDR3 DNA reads TGTGCCAGCAGCGTGGGGGAGGACTATGGCTACACCTTC.

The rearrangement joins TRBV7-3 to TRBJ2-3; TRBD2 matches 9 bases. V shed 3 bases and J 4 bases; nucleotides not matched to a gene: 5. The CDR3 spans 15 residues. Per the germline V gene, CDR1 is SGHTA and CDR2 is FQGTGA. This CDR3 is CASSFSGSAPDTQYF. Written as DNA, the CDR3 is TGTGCCAGCAGCTTTAGCGGGAGTGCGCCAGATACGCAGTATTTT.

The CDR3 nucleotides are TGTGCCAGCTCACCACGGACGAGTTTGCGGCCCCCCGGAGGCAATGAGCAGTTCTTC. Translated: CASSPRTSLRPPGGNEQFF. The chain combines TRBV18 with TRBJ2-1; D might be TRBD2 (5 bases). The CDR3 is 19 amino acids. With 1 base removed from V and 6 bases from J, the gap between germline ends came to 25 bases. Germline V gives CDR1 KGHSH, CDR2 LQKENI.

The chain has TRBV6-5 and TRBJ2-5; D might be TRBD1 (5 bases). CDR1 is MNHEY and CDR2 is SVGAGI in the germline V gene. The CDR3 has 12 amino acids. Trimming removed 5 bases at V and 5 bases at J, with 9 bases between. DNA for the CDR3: TGTGCCAGCAGTAAAAGGGGCGAGACCCAGTACTTC. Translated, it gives CASSKRGETQYF.

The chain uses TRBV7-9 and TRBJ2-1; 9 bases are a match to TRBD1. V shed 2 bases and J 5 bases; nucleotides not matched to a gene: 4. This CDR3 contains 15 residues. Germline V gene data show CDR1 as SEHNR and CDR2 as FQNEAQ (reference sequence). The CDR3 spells CASSLPGTGHNEQFF. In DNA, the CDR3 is TGTGCCAGCAGCTTACCCGGGACAGGGCACAATGAGCAGTTCTTC.

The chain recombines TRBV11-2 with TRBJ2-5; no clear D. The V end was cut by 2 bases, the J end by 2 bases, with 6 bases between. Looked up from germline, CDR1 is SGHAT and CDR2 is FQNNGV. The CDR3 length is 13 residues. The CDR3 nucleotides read TGTGCCAGCAGCTTATCGAGTCAAGAGACCCAGTACTTC. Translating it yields CASSLSSQETQYF.

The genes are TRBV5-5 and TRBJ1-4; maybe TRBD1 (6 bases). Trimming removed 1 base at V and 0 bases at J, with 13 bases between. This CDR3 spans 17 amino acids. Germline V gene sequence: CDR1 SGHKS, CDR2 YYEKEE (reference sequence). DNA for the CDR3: TGTGCCAGCAGCTTGACCGTTTGGACAGCAACTAATGAAAAACTGTTTTTT. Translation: CASSLTVWTATNEKLFF.

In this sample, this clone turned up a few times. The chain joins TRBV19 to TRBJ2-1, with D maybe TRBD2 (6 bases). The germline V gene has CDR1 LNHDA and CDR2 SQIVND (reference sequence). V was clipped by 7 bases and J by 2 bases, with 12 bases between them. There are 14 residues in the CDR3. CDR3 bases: TGTGCCAGTACCCAGACTAGTCCCTACAATGAGCAGTTCTTC. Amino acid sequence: CASTQTSPYNEQFF. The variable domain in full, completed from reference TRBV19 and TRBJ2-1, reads DGGITQSPKYLFRKEGQNVTLSCEQNLNHDAMYWYRQDPGQGLRLIYYSQIVNDFQKGDIAEGYSVSREKKESFPLTVTSAQKNPTAFYLCASTQTSPYNEQFFGPGTRLTVL.

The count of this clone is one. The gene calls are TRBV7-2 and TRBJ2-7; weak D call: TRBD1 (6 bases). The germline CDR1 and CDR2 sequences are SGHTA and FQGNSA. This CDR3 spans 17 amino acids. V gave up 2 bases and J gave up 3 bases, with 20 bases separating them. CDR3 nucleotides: TGTGCCAGCAGCTTACCGGCCGAGGGACACGGATTCTACGAGCAGTACTTC. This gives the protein CASSLPAEGHGFYEQYF.

The CDR3 nucleotides are TGTGCCAGTAGTATAGGGACACTGAACACTGAAGCTTTCTTT. Translated: CASSIGTLNTEAFF. V usage is TRBV19 and J usage is TRBJ1-1; possible D gene TRBD1, 5 bases. Between the trimmed V and J ends, which lost 1 base and 0 bases, there was a span of 6 bases. The CDR3 has 14 residues. CDR1 is LNHDA and CDR2 is SQIVND in the germline V gene (reference sequence). The entire variable domain, with the rest obtained from reference TRBV19 and TRBJ1-1, is as follows: DGGITQSPKYLFRKEGQNVTLSCEQNLNHDAMYWYRQDPGQGLRLIYYSQIVNDFQKGDIAEGYSVSREKKESFPLTVTSAQKNPTAFYLCASSIGTLNTEAFFGQGTRLTVV.

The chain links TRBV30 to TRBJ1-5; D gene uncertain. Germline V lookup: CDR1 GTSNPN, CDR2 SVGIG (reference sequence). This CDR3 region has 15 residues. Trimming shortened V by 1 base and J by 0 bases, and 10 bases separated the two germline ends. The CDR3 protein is CAWSDGLYSNQPQHF. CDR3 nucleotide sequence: TGTGCCTGGAGTGATGGGCTATATAGCAATCAGCCCCAGCATTTT.

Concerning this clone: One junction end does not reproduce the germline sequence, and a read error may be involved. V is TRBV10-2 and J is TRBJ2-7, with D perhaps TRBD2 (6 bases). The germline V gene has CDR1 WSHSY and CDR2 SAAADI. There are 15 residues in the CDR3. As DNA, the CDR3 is TGCGCCAGCGGCCGGGCTAGCGCTAACTCCTACGAGCAGTGCTTC. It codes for CASGRASANSYEQCF.

In DNA, the CDR3 is TGTGCCAGCACCGAGACAGGGGAAGGTCAGCCCCAGCATTTT. It yields the protein CASTETGEGQPQHF. This rearrangement joins TRBV6-1 to TRBJ1-5; 8 bases line up with TRBD1. V was clipped by 7 bases and J by 6 bases; unmatched bases: 8. Germline CDR1 is MNHNS and CDR2 is SASEGT. This CDR3 contains 14 residues.

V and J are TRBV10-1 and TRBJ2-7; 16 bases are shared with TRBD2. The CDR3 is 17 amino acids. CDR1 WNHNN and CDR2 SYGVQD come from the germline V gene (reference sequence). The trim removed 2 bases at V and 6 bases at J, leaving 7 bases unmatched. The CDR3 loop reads CASSEVGLAGGPSEQYF. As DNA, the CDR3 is TGCGCCAGCAGTGAGGTGGGACTAGCGGGAGGGCCGAGCGAGCAGTACTTC.

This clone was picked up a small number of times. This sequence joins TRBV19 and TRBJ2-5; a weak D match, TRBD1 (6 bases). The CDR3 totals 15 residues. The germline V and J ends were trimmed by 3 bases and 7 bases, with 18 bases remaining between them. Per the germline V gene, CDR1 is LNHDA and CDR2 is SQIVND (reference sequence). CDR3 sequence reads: CASSMSQGRTGTQYF. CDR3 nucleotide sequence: TGTGCCAGTAGTATGTCACAGGGTAGGACTGGGACCCAGTACTTC.

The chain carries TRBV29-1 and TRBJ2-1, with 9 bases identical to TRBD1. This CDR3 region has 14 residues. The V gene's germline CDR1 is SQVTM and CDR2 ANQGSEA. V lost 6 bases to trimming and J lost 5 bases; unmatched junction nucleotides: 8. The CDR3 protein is CSVGRTGADNEQFF. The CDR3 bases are TGCAGCGTGGGCAGGACAGGGGCGGACAATGAGCAGTTCTTC.

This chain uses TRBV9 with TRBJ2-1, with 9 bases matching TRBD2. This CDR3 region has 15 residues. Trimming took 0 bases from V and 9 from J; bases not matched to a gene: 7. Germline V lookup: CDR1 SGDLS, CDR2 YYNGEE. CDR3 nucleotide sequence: TGTGCCAGCAGCGTAGGGGCTAGCGGGACGGTTGAGCAGTTCTTC. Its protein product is CASSVGASGTVEQFF.

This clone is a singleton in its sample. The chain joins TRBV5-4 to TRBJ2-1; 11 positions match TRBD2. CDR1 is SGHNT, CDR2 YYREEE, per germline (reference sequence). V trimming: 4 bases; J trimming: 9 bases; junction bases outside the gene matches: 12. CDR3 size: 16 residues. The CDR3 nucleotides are TGTGCCAGCAGCACCCGTCTAGCGGGAGGCGAGGGTGAGCAGTTCTTC. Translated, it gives CASSTRLAGGEGEQFF.

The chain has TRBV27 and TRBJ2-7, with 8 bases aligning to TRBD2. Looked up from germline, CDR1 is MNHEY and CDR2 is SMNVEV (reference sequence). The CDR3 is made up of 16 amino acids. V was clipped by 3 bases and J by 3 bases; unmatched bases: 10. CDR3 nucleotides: TGTGCCAGCAGTTTTGGGGGGGTAGCGGGAAACTACGAGCAGTACTTC. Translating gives CASSFGGVAGNYEQYF.